This T cell receptor (beta chain) was captured by sequencing in a study of blood T cells in healthy people across ages. Study conclusions and caveats: Donors of long life had a larger count of naive CD4+ cells and greater diversity than aged donors. For the donors, CMV status was unknown and possibly confounded expanded clonotype changes.

Each donor gave roughly 10 milliliters of peripheral blood. A second roughly 6 to 11 cycle PCR used barcoded and J-beta primers. Via MiXCR, TCRdb re-called the 5' RACE reads, giving one row per CDR3 protein. Seen here are more than 1.4 million distinct CDR3 sequences, about 40% observed once, and the top ten hold approximately 7.9%. This clonotype has more than one count but fewer than ten. Its matching antigen is unknown. The germline V and J ends were trimmed by 0 bases and 4 bases, with 6 bases remaining between them. CDR3 length: 13 residues. Germline CDR1 is SEHNR and CDR2 is FQNEAQ (reference sequence).

Sequenced: blood. This clonotype originated in a woman between 18 and 30 years old in good health. The rearrangement links TRBV7-9 to TRBJ1-2, with unresolved D. CDR3 amino acids: CASSLAPRYGYTF. CDR3 bases: TGTGCCAGCAGCTTAGCCCCCCGCTATGGCTACACCTTC.